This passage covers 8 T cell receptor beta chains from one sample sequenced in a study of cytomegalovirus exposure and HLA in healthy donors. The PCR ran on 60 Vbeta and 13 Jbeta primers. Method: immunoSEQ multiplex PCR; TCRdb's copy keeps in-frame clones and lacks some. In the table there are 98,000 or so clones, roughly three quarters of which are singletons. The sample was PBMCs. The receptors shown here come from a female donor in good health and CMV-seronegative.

CDR3 amino acids: CASSEGGNSPLHF. The CDR3 DNA sequence: TGTGCCAGCAGTGAGGGGGGAAATTCACCCCTCCACTTT. The rearrangement uses TRBV6-4 and TRBJ1-6; D might be TRBD1 (5 bases). CDR3 length: 13 residues. The V and J ends lost 3 bases and 7 bases respectively, with 7 bases between them. Germline V lookup: CDR1 MRHNA, CDR2 SNTAGT.

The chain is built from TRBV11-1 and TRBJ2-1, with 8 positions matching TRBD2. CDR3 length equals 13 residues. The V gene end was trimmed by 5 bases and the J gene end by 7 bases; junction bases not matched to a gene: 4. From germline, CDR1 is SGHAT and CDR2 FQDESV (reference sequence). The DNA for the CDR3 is TGTGCCAGCAGCCCGGGGGGGGAGAATGAGCAGTTCTTC. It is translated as CASSPGGENEQFF.

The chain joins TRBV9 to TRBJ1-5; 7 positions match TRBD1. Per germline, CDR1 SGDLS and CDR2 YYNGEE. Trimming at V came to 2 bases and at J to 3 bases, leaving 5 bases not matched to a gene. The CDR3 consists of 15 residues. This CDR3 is CASSVGDRPNQPQHF. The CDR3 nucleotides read TGTGCCAGCAGCGTGGGGGACAGACCCAATCAGCCCCAGCATTTT.

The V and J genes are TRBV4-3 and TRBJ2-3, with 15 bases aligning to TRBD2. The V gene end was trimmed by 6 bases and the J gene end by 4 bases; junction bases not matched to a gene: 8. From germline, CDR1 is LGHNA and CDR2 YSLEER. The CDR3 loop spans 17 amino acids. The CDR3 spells CASSLSGLAGGPDTQYF. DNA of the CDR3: TGCGCCAGCAGTCTTTCGGGACTAGCGGGAGGCCCAGATACGCAGTATTTT.

In DNA form, the CDR3 reads TGTGCCAGCAGTTACAGGGTCTCCATACCCTCTGGAAACACCATATATTTT. Translation gives CASSYRVSIPSGNTIYF. The chain recombines TRBV28 with TRBJ1-3, with a possible D match to TRBD1 (6 bases). The CDR3 extends over 17 amino acids. Trimming left V 4 bases short and J 0 bases short, with 16 bases between. Germline CDR1 reads MDHEN; CDR2 reads SYDVKM.

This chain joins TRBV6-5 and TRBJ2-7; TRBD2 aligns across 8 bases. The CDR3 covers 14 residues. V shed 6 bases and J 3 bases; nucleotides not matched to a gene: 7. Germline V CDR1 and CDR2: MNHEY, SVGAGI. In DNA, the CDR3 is TGTGCCAGCAGCCTTAGCGGGGATTACTACGAGCAGTACTTC. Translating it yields CASSLSGDYYEQYF.

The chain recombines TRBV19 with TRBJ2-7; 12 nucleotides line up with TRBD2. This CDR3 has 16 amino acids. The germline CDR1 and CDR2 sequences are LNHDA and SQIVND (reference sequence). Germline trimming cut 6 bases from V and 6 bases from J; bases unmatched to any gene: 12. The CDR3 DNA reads TGTGCCAGTAGCTCTAGCGGGAGGGCCAAGGGGAGCGAGCAGTACTTC. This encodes CASSSSGRAKGSEQYF.

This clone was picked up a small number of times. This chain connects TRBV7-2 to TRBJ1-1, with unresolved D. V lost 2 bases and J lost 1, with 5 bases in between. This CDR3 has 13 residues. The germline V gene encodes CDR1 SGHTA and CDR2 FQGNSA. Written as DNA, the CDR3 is TGTGCCAGCAGCTTACGGGGGAACACTGAAGCTTTCTTT. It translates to CASSLRGNTEAFF.